The 27 T cell receptor beta chains listed next were all sequenced from one sample in a study of spatial heterogeneity in lung cancer. This sample's time point: sample taken at primary tumor resection. Whole RNA, isolated from tumor, nontumor lung or frozen PBMC, was sequenced without prior sorting. TCRdb reprocessed the 5' RACE reads with MiXCR, giving one entry per CDR3 protein. The data hold 50,000 to 55,000 distinct CDR3 sequences, with around 6.7% observed a single time. The specimen comprised PBMCs, sampled at surgery. These receptors all stem from a female donor with early-stage non-small cell lung cancer.

This clonotype came up many times. This rearrangement joins TRBV9 to TRBJ1-1; the match to TRBD1 covers 8 bases. J gave up 2 bases and V 6 bases, and 12 bases lay outside the gene matches. From germline, CDR1 is SGDLS and CDR2 YYNGEE. The CDR3 consists of 16 residues. The CDR3 protein is CASTPSAGGPNTEAFF. In nucleotides, the CDR3 is TGTGCCAGCACGCCCTCGGCAGGGGGCCCCAACACTGAAGCTTTCTTT.

This clonotype came up many times. The chain links TRBV7-2 to TRBJ2-1; no definite D call. Germline CDR1 reads SGHTA; CDR2 reads FQGNSA. There are 14 residues in the CDR3. The V and J ends lost 1 base and 4 bases respectively, with 8 bases between them. CDR3 nucleotide sequence: TGTGCCAGCAGCTTAGGCTCTCGGTACAATGAGCAGTTCTTC. This encodes CASSLGSRYNEQFF.

At least ten counts were recorded for this clonotype. V is TRBV11-2 and J is TRBJ2-1; 7 bases map to TRBD1. The germline CDR1 and CDR2 sequences are SGHAT and FQNNGV. The ends lost 2 bases at V and 2 bases at J; junction bases unmatched: 3. The CDR3 length is 15 residues. CDR3 in amino acids: CASSLLGQTYNEQFF. The CDR3 nucleotides read TGTGCCAGCAGCTTATTGGGACAGACCTACAATGAGCAGTTCTTC.

This clonotype occurred a few times. This chain uses TRBV20-1 with TRBJ2-7; D call uncertain. CDR1 DFQATT and CDR2 SNEGSKA come from the germline V gene (reference sequence). The CDR3 is 11 residues long. V shed 0 bases and J shed 3 bases, with 3 bases lying between them. CDR3 region: CSARDSYEQYF. CDR3 sequence (DNA): TGCAGTGCTAGAGACAGCTACGAGCAGTACTTC.

There are a few counts of this clonotype. The DNA for the CDR3 is TGCAGCGTTGAAAGCGCCCTAGCGGGGATAGATACGCAGTATTTT. This encodes CSVESALAGIDTQYF. The V gene is TRBV29-1, the J gene TRBJ2-3; TRBD2 aligns across 9 bases. This CDR3 has 15 amino acids. Germline CDR1 and CDR2: SQVTM and ANQGSEA. Trimming at V came to 2 bases and at J to 5 bases, leaving 8 bases not matched to a gene.

This clonotype was seen many times. The chain employs TRBV7-6 and TRBJ2-3; 9 nucleotides line up with TRBD1. Losses at the gene ends were 5 bases for V and 2 bases for J; bases not matched to a gene: 5. This CDR3 comprises 15 residues. Germline V gene lookup returns CDR1 SGHVS and CDR2 FNYEAQ. CDR3 DNA sequence: TGTGCCAGCAGCCCCGGGACAGGGACCACAGATACGCAGTATTTT. It codes for CASSPGTGTTDTQYF. The full variable domain, its missing parts supplied by reference TRBV7-6 and TRBJ2-3, is GAGVSQSPRYKVTKRGQDVALRCDPISGHVSLYWYRQALGQGPEFLTYFNYEAQQDKSGLPNDRFSAERPEGSISTLTIQRTEQRDSAMYRCASSPGTGTTDTQYFGPGTRLTVL.

The chain recombines TRBV21-1 with TRBJ2-1; TRBD1, as called in the table, went unchecked against the DNA. TRBV21-1 is classified as a pseudogene. The CDR3 sequence is 15 residues long. Here the CDR3 reads CASSKLPGQGNEQFF. The CDR3 DNA follows: TGTGCCAGCAGCAAACTACCGGGACAGGGCAATGAGCAGTTCTTC.

This clonotype appeared many times. This rearrangement joins TRBV5-5 to TRBJ2-3; D remains unclear. The ends were cut back, 5 bases at V and 2 bases at J, with 9 bases in the middle. The germline CDR1 and CDR2 sequences are SGHKS and YYEKEE (reference sequence). The CDR3 sequence is 13 residues long. This chain's CDR3 is CASRKGYTDTQYF. Here the CDR3 DNA reads TGTGCCAGCAGGAAGGGCTACACAGATACGCAGTATTTT.

This clonotype has a handful of counts. The rearrangement uses TRBV7-3 and TRBJ2-5, with a possible D match to TRBD1 (6 bases). Germline V gene sequence: CDR1 SGHTA, CDR2 FQGTGA. The CDR3 runs 13 residues. V gave up 5 bases and J gave up 5 bases, with 12 bases separating them. CDR3 in DNA: TGTGCCAGCAGCCCTACAGGGATCGAGACCCAGTACTTC. Translated: CASSPTGIETQYF.

Turning to this clonotype: At one end the junction does not follow the germline gene, possibly because of a read error. The V and J genes are TRBV7-7 and TRBJ2-5; D is perhaps TRBD1 or TRBD2 (5 bases each). Per germline, CDR1 SSHAT and CDR2 FNYEAQ (reference sequence). There are 15 residues in the CDR3. The CDR3 spells CASSLDEGLWKTQYF. DNA for the CDR3: TGTGCTAGCAGCTTAGATGAGGGGTTATGGAAGACCCAGTACTTC.

This clonotype showed up just a few times. The CDR3: CASSRDRDNKETQYF. The CDR3, as DNA: TGTGCCAGCAGTCGCGATCGGGACAACAAAGAGACCCAGTACTTC. The chain has TRBV6-5 and TRBJ2-5; D may be TRBD1 (6 bases). Germline CDR1 and CDR2: MNHEY and SVGAGI. Trimming cost V 5 bases and J 3 bases, with 16 bases left between them. The CDR3 extends over 15 amino acids.

For this clonotype: A much larger clone is a single base away; this may be a read error. This rearrangement joins TRBV7-2 to TRBJ2-7; 8 nucleotides match TRBD1. Germline CDR1 reads SGHTA; CDR2 reads FQGNSA. The CDR3 runs 15 residues. The CDR3: CASSFQGASPYVQYF. The CDR3 nucleotides are TGTGCCAGCAGCTTCCAGGGGGCGAGTCCCTACGTGCAGTACTTC.

This clonotype was counted at least ten times. The chain carries TRBV10-1 and TRBJ2-7; TRBD1 matches at 7 bases. This CDR3 is built from 13 residues. The germline CDR1 and CDR2 sequences are WNHNN and SYGVQD (reference sequence). V lost 3 bases to trimming and J lost 5 bases; unmatched junction nucleotides: 4. CDR3 coding DNA: TGCGCCAGCAGTGAATACAGGGGTAACGAGCAGTACTTC. Its protein is CASSEYRGNEQYF.

This clonotype was detected a few times. V and J are TRBV7-9 and TRBJ1-2; D remains ambiguous. The CDR3 has 13 amino acids. Germline loops: CDR1 SEHNR, CDR2 FQNEAQ (reference sequence). The V and J ends lost 4 bases and 5 bases respectively, with 11 bases between them. CDR3: CASSSETLYGYTF. In DNA, the CDR3 is TGTGCCAGCAGCTCAGAGACCCTATATGGCTACACCTTC.

This clonotype came up many times. The chain recombines TRBV21-1 with TRBJ2-7. TRBV21-1 is flagged as a pseudogene. The CDR3 contains 14 residues. Written as DNA, the CDR3 is TGTGCCAGCAGCAACACCGCAGGCCTCGGCGAGCAGTACTTC. Residues: CASSNTAGLGEQYF.

This clonotype was observed at least ten times. The chain employs TRBV15 and TRBJ2-7, with D perhaps given as TRBD1 or TRBD2 (5 bases each). The V end was cut by 3 bases, the J end by 9 bases, with 15 bases between. Germline V CDR1 and CDR2: LNHNV, YYDKDF (reference sequence). This CDR3 is built from 13 residues. The CDR3, as DNA: TGTGCCACCAGCAGCCTTTGGGGGACGAGGCAGTACTTC. It yields the protein CATSSLWGTRQYF.

This clonotype has at least ten counts. The chain couples TRBV27 to TRBJ2-7, with 9 positions matching TRBD1. The CDR3 consists of 13 residues. The germline gives CDR1 MNHEY, CDR2 SMNVEV (reference sequence). J was trimmed by 6 bases and V by 6 bases; bases with no gene match: 6. The CDR3 is CASSRDRDGEQYF. The CDR3 DNA is TGTGCCAGCAGCCGGGACAGGGACGGCGAGCAGTACTTC.

This clonotype was counted a few times. V is TRBV5-1 and J is TRBJ1-2, with a weak D call TRBD1 (6 bases). CDR1 is SGHRS, CDR2 YFSETQ, per germline. Trimming stripped 3 bases from V and 13 bases from J, with 19 bases between. The length of the CDR3 is 13 residues. CDR3 region: CASSYEGDRPPTF. The DNA for the CDR3 is TGCGCCAGCAGCTACGAGGGAGACAGGCCCCCCACCTTC. Full variable domain (missing parts from reference TRBV5-1 and TRBJ1-2): KAGVTQTPRYLIKTRGQQVTLSCSPISGHRSVSWYQQTPGQGLQFLFEYFSETQRNKGNFPGRFSGRQFSNSRSEMNVSTLELGDSALYLCASSYEGDRPPTFGSGTRLTVV.

The chain employs TRBV19 and TRBJ2-4; unclear D gene. CDR3 length: 14 amino acids. Germline-derived CDR1 and CDR2 are LNHDA and SQIVND (reference sequence). Trimming took 6 bases from V and 6 from J, leaving 15 bases between them. The CDR3: CASSKQTEINIQYF. Written as DNA, the CDR3 is TGTGCCAGTAGCAAACAGACGGAGATAAACATTCAGTACTTC.

V gene TRBV19 combines with J gene TRBJ1-5, with no clear D. Germline CDR1 and CDR2: LNHDA and SQIVND (reference sequence). Trimming took off 1 base at V and 6 bases at J, with 1 base between the two ends. The CDR3 consists of 11 residues. The CDR3 reads CASSIGQPQHF. The CDR3 nucleotides read TGTGCCAGTAGTATAGGTCAGCCCCAGCATTTT.

In its sample, this clonotype was seen many times. The rearrangement joins TRBV7-9 to TRBJ2-3, with 10 bases fitting TRBD2. Germline-derived CDR1 and CDR2 are SEHNR and FQNEAQ (reference sequence). This CDR3 contains 15 residues. The V segment lost 5 bases and the J segment 6 bases; nucleotides outside the gene matches: 8. CDR3 residues: CASSLGTSDTDTQYF. DNA for the CDR3: TGTGCCAGCAGCCTCGGGACTAGCGATACCGATACGCAGTATTTT.

The V gene is TRBV12-3 or TRBV12-4, the J gene TRBJ2-5; possibly TRBD1 or TRBD2 for D (5 bases each). The CDR3 sequence is 13 residues long. The V end was cut by 6 bases, the J end by 4 bases, with 12 bases between. This CDR3 is CASSLLGVETQYF. The CDR3 DNA reads TGTGCCAGCAGCCTACTAGGGGTAGAGACCCAGTACTTC.

In this sample, this clonotype turned up many times. The rearrangement uses TRBV27 and TRBJ2-2; D is unclear. Germline V CDR1 and CDR2: MNHEY, SMNVEV (reference sequence). This CDR3 has 12 residues. The V end was cut by 6 bases, the J end by 5 bases, with 7 bases between. CDR3: CASSVVTGELFF. CDR3 nucleotides: TGTGCCAGCAGCGTAGTAACCGGGGAGCTGTTTTTT.

V is TRBV24-1 and J is TRBJ2-3; D is unresolved. V was pared by 1 base and J by 6 bases, with 7 bases between. The CDR3 totals 13 residues. CDR1 KGHDR and CDR2 SFDVKD come from the germline V gene. CDR3 nucleotide sequence: TGTGCCACCAGTGATTTTCCCTCGGATACGCAGTATTTT. Translated: CATSDFPSDTQYF.

This clonotype was seen only a few times. The gene calls are TRBV28 and TRBJ2-1; weak D call: TRBD1 (5 bases). Between the trimmed V and J ends, which lost 3 bases and 2 bases, there was a span of 20 bases. CDR3 length equals 18 residues. Germline V gives CDR1 MDHEN, CDR2 SYDVKM. In DNA form, the CDR3 reads TGTGCCAGCAGTTTTCGGCAGGGCACCGTGACTGCCTACAATGAGCAGTTCTTC. Its protein product is CASSFRQGTVTAYNEQFF.

There are a few counts of this clonotype. The chain combines TRBV27 with TRBJ2-7, with TRBD2 as a possible D gene (5 bases). V lost 4 bases and J lost 10, with 17 bases in between. The V gene's germline CDR1 is MNHEY and CDR2 SMNVEV (reference sequence). This CDR3 region has 13 residues. In DNA form, the CDR3 reads TGTGCCAGCAGTTCGCTTGGACTGGGATCCCAGTACTTC. Amino acid sequence: CASSSLGLGSQYF.

Ten or more counts support this clonotype. The chain couples TRBV28 to TRBJ1-3; D not resolved. Deletions cut 10 bases from V and 4 bases from J, with 8 bases between. Germline CDR1 reads MDHEN; CDR2 reads SYDVKM. CDR3 length equals 11 residues. The CDR3, as DNA: TGTGCCACCACCCCGGGAAACACCATATATTTT. Translation gives CATTPGNTIYF. The full variable domain, with the rest looked up from reference TRBV28 and TRBJ1-3, is DVKVTQSSRYLVKRTGEKVFLECVQDMDHENMFWYRQDPGLGLRLIYFSYDVKMKEKGDIPEGYSVSREKKERFSLILESASTNQTSMYLCATTPGNTIYFGEGSWLTVV.